This T cell receptor (beta chain) came from a study of T cells in localized non-small cell lung cancer. Clones were sequenced by immunoSEQ multiplex PCR, and TCRdb holds only the in-frame ones, with some missing. In the table there are tens of thousands of clones, around 82% of which are singletons. A word on this clone: Its specificity is unknown.

V trimming: 8 bases; J trimming: 10 bases; junction bases outside the gene matches: 9. Germline CDR1 MNHEY, CDR2 SVGAGI. The CDR3 sequence is 12 residues long. Regarding the study as a whole: Adjacent uninvolved lung had the highest clonality, suggesting focused antigen responses.

The material was peripheral blood, obtained before any cancer treatment. The source of this sequence is a male donor aged 60 or over with stage II squamous cell lung carcinoma. The rearrangement uses TRBV6-5 and TRBJ1-2; 8 positions agree with TRBD1. The CDR3, as DNA: TGTGCCAGCCGGTCGGACAGGGACATCTACACCTTC. The encoded protein is CASRSDRDIYTF.